Sequencing of this T cell receptor beta chain was carried out in a study of shared T cell receptors in the human thymus. The CDR3 runs to 16 residues. Germline V gene data show CDR1 as MDHEN and CDR2 as SYDVKM. V was pared by 3 bases and J by 0 bases, with 12 bases between. Libraries were prepared by immunoSEQ multiplex PCR; TCRdb keeps only in-frame clonotypes and omits some of them. The sample has 630,000 or so clones, 70% to 90% seen once. These data are also associated with another study on human thymus T cells.

The chain has TRBV28 and TRBJ1-5; the D is unclear. The sequencing input was thymocytes. The receptor comes from a boy under three years old with a congenital heart defect. The CDR3 DNA reads as TGTGCCAGCAGTTTGAAGCCGAAATATAGCAATCAGCCCCAGCATTTT. This sequence encodes CASSLKPKYSNQPQHF.